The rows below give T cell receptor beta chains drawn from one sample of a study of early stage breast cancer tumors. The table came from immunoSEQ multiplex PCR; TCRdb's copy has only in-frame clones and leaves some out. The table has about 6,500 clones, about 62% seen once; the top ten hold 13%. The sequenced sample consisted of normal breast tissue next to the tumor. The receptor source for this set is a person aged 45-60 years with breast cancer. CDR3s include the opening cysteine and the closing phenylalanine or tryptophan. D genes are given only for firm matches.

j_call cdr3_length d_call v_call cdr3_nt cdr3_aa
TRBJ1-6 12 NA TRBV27 TGTGCCAGCAGCAAAGGGAATTCACCCCTCCACTTT CASSKGNSPLHF